One and the same sample provided the 15 T cell receptor beta chains below, sequenced in a study of regulatory T cells in long-lasting Graves disease. Library construction for TCR beta used iRepertoire HTBI primers and Arm-PCR of CDR3 regions. TCRdb processed the multiplex PCR reads anew with MiXCR; each CDR3 protein has one entry. Of under 300,000 distinct CDR3 sequences listed, 20% to 25% are singletons. Indicated time point: newly diagnosed GD, antithyroid drugs for less than 3 months. There was RNA extracted from PBMCs, and the TCR library was made from it. This sample comprised peripheral blood mononuclear cells (PBMCs), obtained at new diagnosis, from a patient treated with antithyroid drugs. The receptors stem from a female donor with Graves disease.

This clonotype was recorded at least ten times. The chain has TRBV20-1 and TRBJ2-5, with no clear D. Germline values: CDR1 DFQATT, CDR2 SNEGSKA (reference sequence). V lost 6 bases and J lost 4, with 9 bases in between. CDR3 length: 11 amino acids. CDR3 amino acids: CSANARETQYF. The CDR3, as DNA: TGCAGTGCAAACGCGAGAGAGACCCAGTACTTC.

CDR3 region: CASSPRLAGAPGAKNIQYF. As DNA, the CDR3 is TGTGCCAGCAGCCCGAGACTAGCGGGAGCACCGGGGGCCAAAAACATTCAGTACTTC. The chain recombines TRBV7-9 with TRBJ2-4; 12 bases line up with TRBD2. Germline assignment: CDR1 SEHNR and CDR2 FQNEAQ (reference sequence). J was trimmed by 1 base and V by 5 bases; bases with no gene match: 12. This CDR3 spans 19 amino acids.

V gene TRBV7-7 combines with J gene TRBJ2-3, with TRBD2 as a possible D gene (5 bases). Germline lookup yields CDR1 SSHAT and CDR2 FNYEAQ (reference sequence). The CDR3 covers 14 residues. With 1 base removed from V and 5 bases from J, the gap between germline ends came to 10 bases. DNA of the CDR3: TGTGCCAGCAGCTTAGAGTCCGCGGGAGATACGCAGTATTTT. The encoded protein is CASSLESAGDTQYF.

Ten or more counts support this clonotype. This chain joins TRBV3-1 and TRBJ1-4, with D uncertain. The CDR3 has 16 amino acids. The V end was cut by 0 bases, the J end by 0 bases, with 8 bases between. Germline assignment: CDR1 LGHDT and CDR2 YNNKEL (reference sequence). The chain's CDR3 is CASSQEPFATNEKLFF. CDR3 coding DNA: TGTGCCAGCAGCCAAGAACCCTTTGCAACTAATGAAAAACTGTTTTTT.

Remarks on this clonotype: One end of the junction does not line up with germline, which may come from a read error. The rearrangement uses TRBV20-1 and TRBJ1-2; tentatively, D is TRBD1 (6 bases). The CDR3 has 16 amino acids. Germline V CDR1 and CDR2: DFQATT, SNEGSKA (reference sequence). This chain's CDR3 is CSAGDPGGLLYYGYTF. In nucleotides, the CDR3 is TGCAGTGCTGGAGATCCGGGGGGGCTCTTATACTATGGCTACACCTTC.

This clonotype has only a few counts. V and J are TRBV7-2 and TRBJ2-1, with no clear D. Germline V gives CDR1 SGHTA, CDR2 FQGNSA. There are 14 residues in the CDR3. V was clipped by 3 bases and J by 13 bases, with 19 bases between them. The CDR3 region is CASSFVMKRADQFF. CDR3 in DNA: TGTGCCAGCAGCTTCGTCATGAAACGGGCGGACCAGTTCTTC.

This clonotype has at least ten counts. CDR3 amino acids: CASSPRRLAGAGQETQYF. DNA for the CDR3: TGTGCCAGCAGTCCACGTCGACTAGCGGGGGCGGGTCAAGAGACCCAGTACTTC. The chain links TRBV27 to TRBJ2-5, with 12 bases lining up with TRBD2. Germline CDR1 MNHEY, CDR2 SMNVEV (reference sequence). The CDR3 runs to 18 residues. V lost 5 bases, J lost 2 bases, and 12 bases stayed unmatched.

The table lists this clonotype with many counts. With a much larger clone just one base away, this may be a read error. CDR3 bases: TGTGCCAGCAGGAGGAGGGGAAGTACTGAAGCTTTCTTT. Its protein product is CASRRRGSTEAFF. The V call is TRBV7-2, the J call TRBJ1-1, with a weak D call TRBD1 (5 bases). This CDR3 spans 13 amino acids. The germline CDR1 and CDR2 sequences are SGHTA and FQGNSA. With 6 bases removed from V and 5 bases from J, the gap between germline ends came to 13 bases.

This clonotype was found many times. The CDR3 loop reads CASSTTLGQGVGQPQHF. CDR3 nucleotide sequence: TGTGCCAGCAGTACCACCCTGGGGCAGGGAGTAGGGCAGCCCCAGCATTTT. The V call is TRBV12-3 or TRBV12-4, the J call TRBJ1-5, with D possibly matching TRBD1 (5 bases). This CDR3 is 17 amino acids long. V lost 5 bases and J lost 7, with 24 bases in between.

The chain carries TRBV7-9 and TRBJ1-2; D might be TRBD1 (6 bases). The CDR3 is 15 amino acids. The germline V gene has CDR1 SEHNR and CDR2 FQNEAQ (reference sequence). The V end was cut by 5 bases, the J end by 10 bases, with 23 bases between. The CDR3 DNA follows: TGTGCCAGCAGCAGAATGTATGGTCCGGGGGCCGACTACACCTTC. It specifies CASSRMYGPGADYTF. The variable domain in full, completed from reference TRBV7-9 and TRBJ1-2, reads DTGVSQNPRHKITKRGQNVTFRCDPISEHNRLYWYRQTLGQGPEFLTYFQNEAQLEKSRLLSDRFSAERPKGSFSTLEIQRTEQGDSAMYLCASSRMYGPGADYTFGSGTRLTVV.

The chain carries TRBV12-3 or TRBV12-4 and TRBJ2-5, with D tentatively TRBD2 (5 bases). V dropped 11 bases and J dropped 4 bases, with 17 bases sitting between them. This CDR3 spans 13 amino acids. In DNA, the CDR3 is TGTGCCGGCAACCCCGGTGGGAGAGAGACCCAGTACTTC. Translated, it gives CAGNPGGRETQYF.

This clonotype was detected only once. With a much larger clone just one base away, this may be a read error. The rearrangement links TRBV9 to TRBJ2-1; 11 nucleotides match TRBD2. Germline CDR1 is SGDLS and CDR2 is YYNGEE. The junction had 12 bases not matched to a gene; V was cut back by 4 bases and J by 6 bases. This CDR3 is 17 amino acids long. The CDR3: CASSSPVTSGELNEQFF. In nucleotides, the CDR3 is TGTGCCAGCAGCTCCCCGGTGACTAGCGGGGAACTCAATGAGCAGTTCTTC.

This clonotype has a count of ten or more. The chain employs TRBV6-2 or TRBV6-3 and TRBJ2-7, with D possibly TRBD1 on 6 matching bases. V lost 6 bases and J 4 bases, leaving 13 bases between the germline ends. This CDR3 is 13 amino acids long. Per the germline V gene, CDR1 is MNHEY and CDR2 is SVGEGT. The CDR3 spells CASSPGTLYEQYF. The CDR3 nucleotides are TGTGCCAGCAGCCCCGGGACACTGTACGAGCAGTACTTC.

This clonotype was seen at least ten times. This chain joins TRBV20-1 and TRBJ2-1; 14 bases agree with TRBD2. The CDR3 covers 17 residues. V dropped 5 bases and J dropped 0; count of bases not matched to a gene: 6. Germline lookup yields CDR1 DFQATT and CDR2 SNEGSKA (reference sequence). The CDR3 nucleotides read TGCAGTGCTTTGGGACTAGCGGGGGTTAGCTCCTACAATGAGCAGTTCTTC. It is translated as CSALGLAGVSSYNEQFF.

This chain connects TRBV3-1 to TRBJ1-2; tentative D call: TRBD1 (6 bases). With 1 base removed from V and 0 bases from J, the gap between germline ends came to 12 bases. The CDR3 is 16 residues long. From germline, CDR1 is LGHDT and CDR2 YNNKEL (reference sequence). CDR3 residues: CASSQVYGGPNYGYTF. The DNA for the CDR3 is TGTGCCAGCAGCCAAGTCTACGGGGGCCCTAACTATGGCTACACCTTC.